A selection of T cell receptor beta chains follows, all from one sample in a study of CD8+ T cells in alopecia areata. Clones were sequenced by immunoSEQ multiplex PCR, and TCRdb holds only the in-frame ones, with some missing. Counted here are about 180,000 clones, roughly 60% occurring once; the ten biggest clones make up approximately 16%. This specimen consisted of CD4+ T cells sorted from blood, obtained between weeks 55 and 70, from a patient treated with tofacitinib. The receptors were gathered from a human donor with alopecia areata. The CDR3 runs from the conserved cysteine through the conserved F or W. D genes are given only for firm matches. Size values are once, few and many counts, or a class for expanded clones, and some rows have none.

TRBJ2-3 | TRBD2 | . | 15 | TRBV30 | CAWSVASGVGDTQYF | TGTGCCTGGAGTGTAGCTAGCGGGGTCGGAGATACGCAGTATTTT
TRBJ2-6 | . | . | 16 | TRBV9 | CASSAGDISGANVLTF | TGTGCCAGCAGCGCCGGGGACATCTCTGGGGCCAACGTCCTGACTTTC
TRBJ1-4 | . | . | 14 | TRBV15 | CATSPRGGREKLFF | TGTGCCACCAGCCCCCGGGGGGGCAGGGAAAAACTGTTTTTT
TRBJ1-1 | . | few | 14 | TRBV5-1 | CASSSGHPGTEAFF | TGCGCCAGCAGCTCCGGACACCCGGGTACTGAAGCTTTCTTT
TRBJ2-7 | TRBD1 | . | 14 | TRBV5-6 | CASSPGQGLYEQYF | TGTGCCAGCAGCCCGGGACAGGGTTTGTACGAGCAGTACTTC
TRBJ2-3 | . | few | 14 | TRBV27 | CASAWGGTTDTQYF | TGTGCCAGCGCCTGGGGGGGCACCACAGATACGCAGTATTTT
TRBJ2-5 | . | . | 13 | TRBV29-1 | CSVKGRAQETQYF | TGCAGCGTTAAGGGCAGGGCCCAAGAGACCCAGTACTTC
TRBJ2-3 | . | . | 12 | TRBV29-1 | CSVVVFADTQYF | TGCAGCGTTGTCGTCTTCGCAGATACGCAGTATTTT
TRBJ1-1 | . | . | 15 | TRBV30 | CAWSVLGSVNTEAFF | TGTGCCTGGAGTGTACTTGGGTCGGTAAACACTGAAGCTTTCTTT
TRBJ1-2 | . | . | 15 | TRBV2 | CASSEGSAQTYGYTF | TGTGCCAGCAGTGAAGGGTCGGCCCAAACATATGGCTACACCTTC
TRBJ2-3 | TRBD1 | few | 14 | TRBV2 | CASRDGTGTDTQYF | TGTGCCAGCAGGGACGGGACAGGGACAGATACGCAGTATTTT
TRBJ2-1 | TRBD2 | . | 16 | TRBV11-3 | CASSLDLTSGGNEQFF | TGTGCCAGCAGCTTAGATCTTACTAGCGGGGGCAATGAGCAGTTCTTC
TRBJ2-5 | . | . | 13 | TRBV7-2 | CASSSSGSETQYF | TGTGCCAGCAGTTCCTCGGGGTCAGAGACCCAGTACTTC
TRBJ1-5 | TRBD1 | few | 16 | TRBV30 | CAWSVTTGGKGQPQHF | TGTGCCTGGAGTGTAACTACAGGGGGTAAGGGTCAGCCCCAGCATTTT
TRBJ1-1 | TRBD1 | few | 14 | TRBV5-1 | CASSQGGGHTEAFF | TGCGCCAGCAGCCAGGGAGGGGGCCACACTGAAGCTTTCTTT
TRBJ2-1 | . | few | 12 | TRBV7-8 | CASSLEGRSEFF | TGTGCCAGCAGCTTAGAAGGGCGCTCAGAGTTCTTC
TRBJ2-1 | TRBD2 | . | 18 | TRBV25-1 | CASSVGLAGRTDYNEQFF | TGTGCCAGCAGTGTTGGACTAGCGGGGCGAACTGACTACAATGAGCAGTTCTTC
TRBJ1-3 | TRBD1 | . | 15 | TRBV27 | CASSPQGVSGNTIYF | TGTGCCAGCAGTCCACAGGGGGTATCTGGAAACACCATATATTTT
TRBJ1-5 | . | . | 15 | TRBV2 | CASSERQKGTQPQHF | TGTGCCAGCAGTGAACGCCAGAAAGGGACTCAGCCCCAGCATTTT
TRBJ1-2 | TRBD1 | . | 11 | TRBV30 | CAWSKGAVYTF | TGTGCCTGGAGCAAGGGGGCAGTCTACACCTTC
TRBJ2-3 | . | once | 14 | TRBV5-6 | CASSWARVGDTQYF | TGTGCCAGCAGCTGGGCCAGGGTCGGGGATACGCAGTATTTT
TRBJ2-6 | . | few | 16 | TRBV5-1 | CASSWTASSGANVLTF | TGCGCCAGCAGCTGGACGGCATCCTCTGGGGCCAACGTCCTGACTTTC
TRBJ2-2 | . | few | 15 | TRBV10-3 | CAISEWRSDTGELFF | TGTGCCATCAGTGAGTGGCGGTCGGACACCGGGGAGCTGTTTTTT
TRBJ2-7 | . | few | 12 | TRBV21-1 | CASRGLTYEQYF | TGTGCCAGCAGGGGGCTCACCTACGAGCAGTACTTC
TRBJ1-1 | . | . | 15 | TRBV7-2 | CASSFSGTKNTEAFF | TGTGCCAGCAGCTTCTCCGGGACAAAGAACACTGAAGCTTTCTTT
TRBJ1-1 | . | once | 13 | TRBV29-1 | CSVAGRMNTEAFF | TGCAGCGTTGCAGGGCGGATGAACACTGAAGCTTTCTTT
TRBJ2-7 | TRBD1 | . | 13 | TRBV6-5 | CASSRDRGYEQYF | TGTGCCAGCAGTCGGGACAGGGGCTACGAGCAGTACTTC
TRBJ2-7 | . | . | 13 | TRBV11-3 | CASSQSATYEQYF | TGTGCCAGCAGCCAATCGGCCACATACGAGCAGTACTTC
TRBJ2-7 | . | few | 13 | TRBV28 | CATRGGGSDEQYF | TGTGCCACCCGTGGAGGGGGCAGCGACGAGCAGTACTTC
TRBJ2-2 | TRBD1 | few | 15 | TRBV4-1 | CASSPRQGRTGELFF | TGCGCCAGCAGCCCCAGACAGGGGCGCACCGGGGAGCTGTTTTTT
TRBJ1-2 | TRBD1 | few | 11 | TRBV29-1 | CSARQGRGYTF | TGCAGCGCGCGACAGGGCCGTGGCTACACCTTC
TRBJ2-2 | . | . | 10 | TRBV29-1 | CSVEERGLFF | TGCAGCGTTGAAGAGAGAGGGCTGTTTTTT
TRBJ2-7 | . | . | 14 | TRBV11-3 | CASSFRGSDYEQYF | TGTGCCAGCAGCTTCAGGGGAAGCGACTACGAGCAGTACTTC
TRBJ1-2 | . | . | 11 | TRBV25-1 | CASSESGGYTF | TGTGCCAGCAGTGAATCGGGAGGCTACACCTTC
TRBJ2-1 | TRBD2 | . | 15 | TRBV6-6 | CASRAGLAGANEQFF | TGTGCCAGCAGGGCGGGACTAGCGGGAGCCAATGAGCAGTTCTTC
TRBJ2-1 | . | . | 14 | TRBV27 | CASSPLGLYNEQFF | TGTGCCAGTTCCCCCTTGGGGCTCTACAATGAGCAGTTCTTC
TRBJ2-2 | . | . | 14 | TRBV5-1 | CASSVTPISGELFF | TGCGCCAGCAGCGTGACGCCTATTAGCGGGGAGCTGTTTTTT
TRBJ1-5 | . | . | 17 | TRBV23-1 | CASSQSLRQEGIWPQHF | TGCGCCAGCAGTCAATCTTTGAGACAGGAGGGGATTTGGCCCCAGCATTTT
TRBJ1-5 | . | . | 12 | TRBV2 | CASNQGNQPQHF | TGTGCCAGCAACCAGGGCAATCAGCCCCAGCATTTT
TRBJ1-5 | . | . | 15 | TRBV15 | CATSRGGQGTPPQHF | TGTGCCACCAGCAGAGGAGGGCAGGGAACCCCGCCCCAGCATTTT
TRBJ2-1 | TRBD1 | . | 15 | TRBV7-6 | CASSRQGQGVNEQFF | TGTGCCAGCAGCAGGCAGGGACAGGGGGTCAATGAGCAGTTCTTC
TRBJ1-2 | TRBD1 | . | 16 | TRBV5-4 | CASSLYPLTGSDGYTF | TGTGCCAGCAGCTTGTACCCTCTGACAGGGTCCGATGGCTACACCTTC
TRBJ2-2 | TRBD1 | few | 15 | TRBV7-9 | CASSSGQGNTGELFF | TGTGCCAGCAGCTCGGGACAGGGAAACACCGGGGAGCTGTTTTTT
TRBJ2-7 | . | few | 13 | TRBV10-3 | CAISDSLDHEQYF | TGTGCCATCAGTGACAGCTTGGACCACGAGCAGTACTTC
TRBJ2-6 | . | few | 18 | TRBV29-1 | CSVEDQVQPGSGANVLTF | TGCAGCGTTGAAGATCAGGTCCAGCCCGGCTCTGGGGCCAACGTCCTGACTTTC
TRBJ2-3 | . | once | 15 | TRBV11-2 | CASSLGRLAGDTQYF | TGTGCCAGCAGCTTGGGCAGGTTGGCAGGAGATACGCAGTATTTT
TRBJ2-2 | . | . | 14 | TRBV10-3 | CAISGTTRTGELFF | TGTGCCATCAGTGGGACTACCAGAACCGGGGAGCTGTTTTTT
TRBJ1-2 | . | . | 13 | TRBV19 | CASSVQGDYGYTF | TGTGCCAGTAGTGTACAGGGTGACTATGGCTACACCTTC
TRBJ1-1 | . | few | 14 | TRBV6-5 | CASRPGSWTVGAFF | TGTGCCAGCAGACCGGGGTCTTGGACAGTCGGAGCTTTCTTT
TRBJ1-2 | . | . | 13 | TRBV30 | CALQSKQGGGYTF | TGTGCCTTACAAAGTAAACAGGGAGGTGGCTACACCTTC
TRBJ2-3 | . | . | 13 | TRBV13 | CASSLEGSDTQYF | TGTGCCAGCAGCTTAGAGGGTTCAGATACGCAGTATTTT
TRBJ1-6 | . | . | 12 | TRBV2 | CASEAGTTTLHF | TGTGCCAGCGAGGCGGGGACAACCACCCTCCACTTT
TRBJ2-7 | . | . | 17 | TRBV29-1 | CSVKARPRASPDYEQYF | TGCAGCGTGAAAGCCCGACCCCGGGCTAGTCCTGACTACGAGCAGTACTTC
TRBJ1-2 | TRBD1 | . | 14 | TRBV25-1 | CASASQGSNYGYTF | TGTGCCAGCGCATCACAGGGGTCCAACTATGGCTACACCTTC
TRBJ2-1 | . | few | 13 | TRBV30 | CAWSVGSYNEQFF | TGTGCCTGGAGTGTGGGTTCCTACAATGAGCAGTTCTTC
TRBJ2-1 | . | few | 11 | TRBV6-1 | CASRRDNEQFF | TGTGCCAGCAGGCGGGACAATGAGCAGTTCTTC
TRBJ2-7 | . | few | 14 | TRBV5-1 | CASSLGQVSYEQYF | TGCGCCAGCAGCTTGGGACAGGTGAGCTACGAGCAGTACTTC
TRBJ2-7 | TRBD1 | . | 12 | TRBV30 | CAWRSQGYEQYF | TGTGCCTGGAGATCACAGGGGTACGAGCAGTACTTC
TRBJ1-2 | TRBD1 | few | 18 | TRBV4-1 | CASSLGRQGASPLSGYTF | TGCGCCAGCAGCTTGGGCCGACAGGGGGCCAGTCCCCTATCCGGCTACACCTTC
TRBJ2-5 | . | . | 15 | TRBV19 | CASSIDMAGAETQYF | TGTGCCAGTAGTATAGACATGGCGGGGGCTGAGACCCAGTACTTC